One T cell receptor beta chain is described in this entry. These data originate in a study of blood T cells in healthy people across ages. Then a second PCR, running roughly 7 to 11 cycles, was carried out with a sample-barcoded 5' primer and a J-beta primer mix. Per sample, CDR3-containing paired-end reads numbered at least 3 million. Via MiXCR, TCRdb re-called the 5' RACE reads, giving one row per CDR3 protein. The sample lists 700,000 to 850,000 distinct CDR3 sequences, around 36% occurring once. The CDR3 totals 15 residues. Germline loops: CDR1 MNHEY, CDR2 SMNVEV (reference sequence). V was clipped by 6 bases and J by 9 bases, with 21 bases between them.

The rearrangement joins TRBV27 to TRBJ2-1; either TRBD1 or TRBD2 may supply D (5 bases each). The source material was blood. This TCR was recovered from a man aged 18 to 29 in good health. CDR3 DNA: TGTGCCAGCAGCGTTACCGGGACCGGTCTTGGTGAGCAGTTCTTC. It specifies CASSVTGTGLGEQFF.